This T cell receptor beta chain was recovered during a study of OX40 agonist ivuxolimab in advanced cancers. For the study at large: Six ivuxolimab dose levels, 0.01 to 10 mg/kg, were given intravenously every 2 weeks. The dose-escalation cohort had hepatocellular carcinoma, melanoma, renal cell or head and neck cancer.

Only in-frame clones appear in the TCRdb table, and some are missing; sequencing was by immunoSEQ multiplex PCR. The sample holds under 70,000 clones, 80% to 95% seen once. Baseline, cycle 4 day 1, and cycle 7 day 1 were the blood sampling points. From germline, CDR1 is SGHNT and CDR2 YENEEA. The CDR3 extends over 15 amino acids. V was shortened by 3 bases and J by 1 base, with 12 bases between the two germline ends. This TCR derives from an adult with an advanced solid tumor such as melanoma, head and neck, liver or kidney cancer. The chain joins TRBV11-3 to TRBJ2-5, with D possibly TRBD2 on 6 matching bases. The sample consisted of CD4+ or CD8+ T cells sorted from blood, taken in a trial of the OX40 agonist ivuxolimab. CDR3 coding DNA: TGTGCCAGCAGCTTCGCGCGGGGAACCCAAGAGACCCAGTACTTC. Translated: CASSFARGTQETQYF.